This T cell receptor beta chain stems from a study of T cells expressing NK-cell markers. At the level of the study: Just one sequenced donor of eight was HCMV-seronegative, while seven were seropositive. Whole-study findings and limits: In five to seven donors, dominant CD3+CD56+NKG2C+ clonotypes ranked among the top 10 CD8+ clonotypes. Specificity for HCMV among expanded NKG2C+ T cell clones was not established.

In regard to this clonotype: Its antigen is currently unknown.

The germline CDR1 and CDR2 sequences are SGHTA and FQGNSA. The CDR3 covers 18 residues. Template switching by 5'RACE with UMIs generated the TCR beta cDNA. TCRdb reworked the 5' RACE reads into one entry per CDR3 protein, no DNA. The listing contains 550,000 or so distinct CDR3 sequences. The chain is built from TRBV7-2 and TRBJ2-2; TCRdb gives TRBD1 as the D gene, but with no DNA this cannot be confirmed. Sequencing input: blood T cells: a sorted CD56 or NKG2C T cell subset, CD4+ or CD8+ T cells, or bulk PBMC T cells (not recorded which). This receptor was identified in a man between 18 and 35 years old in good health. CDR3 loop: CASSPLRPKQGGLGELFF.